The next 4 T cell receptor beta chains were all read from a single sample in a study of blood T cells in healthy people across ages. A second about 6 to 12 cycle PCR used barcoded and J-beta primers. TCRdb reprocessed the 5' RACE reads via MiXCR and lists one record per CDR3 protein. The sample consists of more than 800,000 distinct CDR3 sequences, 40% to 50% of them appearing once. Sequencing was performed on blood. Source of these receptors: an older woman in good health.

This rearrangement joins TRBV21-1 to TRBJ1-5; the table gives TRBD1 as D, unverified against the DNA. TRBV21-1 is flagged as a pseudogene. This CDR3 is built from 18 residues. The CDR3 region has the DNA TGTGCCAGCAGCAACCCGGCGGGACGGAGGGGGCACAATCAGCCCCAGCATTTT. It codes for CASSNPAGRRGHNQPQHF.

The chain joins TRBV15 to TRBJ1-4; 7 bases are a match to TRBD1. CDR3 length equals 15 residues. Germline trimming cut 5 bases from V and 2 bases from J; bases unmatched to any gene: 5. CDR1 LNHNV and CDR2 YYDKDF come from the germline V gene (reference sequence). As DNA, the CDR3 is TGTGCCACCAGCTACCTCAGGGGGACTAATGAAAAACTGTTTTTT. Residues: CATSYLRGTNEKLFF. Looking up the rest from reference TRBV15 and TRBJ1-4 gives the full variable domain: DAMVIQNPRYQVTQFGKPVTLSCSQTLNHNVMYWYQQKSSQAPKLLFHYYDKDFNNEADTPDNFQSRRPNTSFCFLDIRSPGLGDTAMYLCATSYLRGTNEKLFFGSGTQLSVL.

V is TRBV10-2 and J is TRBJ2-4; D is unresolved. The last part of the DNA fits TRBJ2-7 better; the J call may be wrong. The CDR3 sequence is 12 residues long. The V gene's germline CDR1 is WSHSY and CDR2 SAAADI. CDR3: CASSESYHEQYF. CDR3 nucleotide sequence: TGCGCCAGCAGTGAGTCTTACCACGAGCAGTACTTC.

This clonotype was detected only a few times. This chain connects TRBV30 to TRBJ1-2; perhaps TRBD1 as D (5 bases). Trimming pared 2 bases from V and 4 bases from J, leaving 14 bases between. Germline assignment: CDR1 GTSNPN and CDR2 SVGIG (reference sequence). There are 14 residues in the CDR3. CDR3 bases: TGTGCCTGGAGTAACAGGTGGAGTGGCTATGGCTACACCTTC. It encodes CAWSNRWSGYGYTF.